Below are 26 T cell receptor beta chains sequenced from a single sample in a study of metastatic and nonmetastatic thyroid tumors. No patient received treatment before thyroid surgery. TCRdb ran MiXCR on the PCR reads. The sample comprises around 70,000 clones, about 17% of which are singletons, and 9.5% to 15% rests with the top ten. The material sequenced was blood. All receptors derive from a female donor with papillary thyroid cancer or a benign thyroid nodule (not recorded which). Some clones in this sample may be carry-over from other donors' samples.

This clone was detected a few times. J is TRBJ2-7 and V is TRBV24-1; D perhaps matches TRBD2 (5 bases). The V end was cut by 4 bases, the J end by 2 bases, with 17 bases between. The CDR3 has 16 residues. In germline, CDR1 is KGHDR, CDR2 SFDVKD. The CDR3 DNA reads TGTGCCACCAGTGACCCCAGTGTGCGAGGGACCTACGAGCAGTACTTC. Its protein is CATSDPSVRGTYEQYF.

A few counts support this clone. This chain connects TRBV28 to TRBJ1-5; possibly TRBD1 for D (5 bases). Germline CDR1 is MDHEN and CDR2 is SYDVKM. Trimming pared 10 bases from V and 3 bases from J, leaving 13 bases between. The CDR3 loop spans 13 amino acids. CDR3 sequence reads: CANSGQPNQPQHF. The CDR3 DNA reads TGTGCCAACTCGGGGCAGCCCAATCAGCCCCAGCATTTT.

This clone has ten or more counts. In DNA form, the CDR3 reads TGTGCCGCATCGAGGGACCCCTACACTGAAGCTTTCTTT. The encoded protein is CAASRDPYTEAFF. The chain recombines TRBV6-2 or TRBV6-3 with TRBJ1-1, with D possibly being TRBD1 (5 bases). Germline assignment: CDR1 MNHEY and CDR2 SVGEGT. With 11 bases removed from V and 3 bases from J, the gap between germline ends came to 16 bases. The CDR3 extends over 13 amino acids.

This clone was seen many times. The rearrangement joins TRBV30 to TRBJ1-4; unclear D gene. The CDR3 runs 13 residues. Germline V gives CDR1 GTSNPN, CDR2 SVGIG (reference sequence). V shed 3 bases and J shed 4 bases, with 9 bases lying between them. The CDR3 loop reads CAWSWDNNEKLFF. Here the CDR3 DNA reads TGTGCCTGGAGCTGGGATAATAATGAAAAACTGTTTTTT.

This clone has at least ten counts. The rearrangement links TRBV27 to TRBJ2-7; 8 nucleotides match TRBD1. The CDR3 has 14 residues. J was trimmed by 6 bases and V by 6 bases; bases with no gene match: 10. The germline V gene has CDR1 MNHEY and CDR2 SMNVEV (reference sequence). CDR3 bases: TGTGCCAGCAGGCCCGGGACAGGTGCGATCGAGCAGTACTTC. Its translation is CASRPGTGAIEQYF.

J is TRBJ1-1 and V is TRBV30, with 8 nucleotides matching TRBD1. V was clipped by 1 base and J by 5 bases; unmatched bases: 3. This CDR3 is 13 amino acids long. CDR1 is GTSNPN, CDR2 SVGIG, per germline (reference sequence). In nucleotides, the CDR3 is TGTGCCTGGAGTGAACAGGGGGGGACTGAAGCTTTCTTT. Amino acid sequence: CAWSEQGGTEAFF. The full variable domain, in which reference TRBV30 and TRBJ1-1 provide the parts outside the CDR3, is SQTIHQWPATLVQPVGSPLSLECTVEGTSNPNLYWYRQAAGRGLQLLFYSVGIGQISSEVPQNLSASRPQDRQFILSSKKLLLSDSGFYLCAWSEQGGTEAFFGQGTRLTVV.

This clone was picked up many times. This chain links TRBV7-8 with TRBJ2-2; D is uncertain. The germline CDR1 and CDR2 sequences are SGHVS and FQNEAQ. Trimming stripped 3 bases from V and 0 bases from J, with 8 bases between. CDR3 length: 15 amino acids. The CDR3 region has the DNA TGTGCCAGCAGCTTCAGTGGGGCGAACACCGGGGAGCTGTTTTTT. This gives the protein CASSFSGANTGELFF. Full variable domain (rest looked up from reference TRBV7-8 and TRBJ2-2): GAGVSQSPRYKVAKRGQDVALRCDPISGHVSLFWYQQALGQGPEFLTYFQNEAQLDKSGLPSDRFFAERPEGSVSTLKIQRTQQEDSAVYLCASSFSGANTGELFFGEGSRLTVL.

This clone has just a few counts. This chain links TRBV5-4 with TRBJ2-7, with TRBD1 matching over 8 bases. The ends lost 1 base at V and 3 bases at J; junction bases unmatched: 0. The CDR3 covers 13 residues. Germline V gene lookup returns CDR1 SGHNT and CDR2 YYREEE (reference sequence). DNA for the CDR3: TGTGCCAGCAGCTTGACAGGGGGCTACGAGCAGTACTTC. Its translation: CASSLTGGYEQYF.

The J gene is TRBJ1-1, the V gene TRBV6-1; D gene unclear. This CDR3 spans 11 amino acids. V was shortened by 6 bases and J by 5 bases, with 7 bases between the two germline ends. Germline V gene sequence: CDR1 MNHNS, CDR2 SASEGT. CDR3 sequence (DNA): TGTGCCAGCAGGCTCTGGACTGAAGCTTTCTTT. Residues: CASRLWTEAFF.

The chain has TRBV20-1 and TRBJ2-7; D unresolved. This CDR3 is built from 14 residues. The ends were cut back, 2 bases at V and 6 bases at J, with 17 bases in the middle. CDR1 and CDR2 (germline): DFQATT, SNEGSKA (reference sequence). This CDR3 is CSARPNPPDSEQYF. In DNA, the CDR3 is TGCAGTGCTAGACCAAATCCGCCGGATAGCGAGCAGTACTTC.

The J gene is TRBJ2-1, the V gene TRBV20-1; D could derive from TRBD1 or TRBD2 (5 bases each). The CDR3 covers 14 residues. Between the trimmed V and J ends, which lost 6 bases and 7 bases, there was a span of 19 bases. The germline gives CDR1 DFQATT, CDR2 SNEGSKA (reference sequence). The chain's CDR3 is CSAGRTSHLNEQFF. CDR3 DNA: TGCAGTGCGGGACGGACAAGCCACTTAAATGAGCAGTTCTTC.

This clone has ten or more counts. The chain uses TRBV18 and TRBJ1-2; a possible D gene is TRBD1 (5 bases). V lost 8 bases to trimming and J lost 5 bases, with 9 bases between them. The CDR3 is 11 residues long. Germline CDR1 reads KGHSH; CDR2 reads LQKENI. Here the CDR3 reads CASRGEYGYTF. CDR3 nucleotide sequence: TGTGCCAGCAGGGGAGAGTATGGCTACACCTTC.

This clone was recorded many times. The chain has TRBV9 and TRBJ1-2, with a tentative D call TRBD1 (6 bases). Per the germline V gene, CDR1 is SGDLS and CDR2 is YYNGEE. Trimming left V 4 bases short and J 5 bases short, with 15 bases between. The CDR3 length is 14 residues. CDR3 amino acids: CASSPGGGQYGYTF. CDR3 bases: TGTGCCAGCAGCCCCGGGGGGGGACAATATGGCTACACCTTC.

This clone came up many times. This rearrangement joins TRBV20-1 to TRBJ1-2; tentative D call: TRBD1 (6 bases). In germline, CDR1 is DFQATT, CDR2 SNEGSKA (reference sequence). The V gene lost 4 bases and the J gene lost 5 bases, with 17 bases spanning the gap. The CDR3 has 14 residues. The CDR3 loop is CSATWTDGQYGYTF. The CDR3 nucleotides are TGCAGTGCTACATGGACAGATGGTCAGTATGGCTACACCTTC.

A word on this clone: A much larger clone is a single base away; this may be a read error. The gene calls are TRBV20-1 and TRBJ2-7; possibly TRBD2 for D (6 bases). The germline V and J ends were trimmed by 5 bases and 6 bases, with 11 bases remaining between them. The CDR3 has 11 amino acids. Looked up from germline, CDR1 is DFQATT and CDR2 is SNEGSKA (reference sequence). CDR3 DNA: TGCAGTGCTTGGTTAGCGGCCGAGCAGTACTTC. Its translation is CSAWLAAEQYF.

V gene TRBV7-9 combines with J gene TRBJ1-6, with 11 bases matching TRBD1. The CDR3 is 15 residues long. V trimming: 5 bases; J trimming: 10 bases; junction bases outside the gene matches: 7. Germline V lookup: CDR1 SEHNR, CDR2 FQNEAQ (reference sequence). CDR3 in DNA: TGTGCCAGCAGCATCCGGGACAGGGGGGACTCACCCCTCCACTTT. This gives the protein CASSIRDRGDSPLHF.

In this sample, this clone turned up many times. V is TRBV4-1 and J is TRBJ2-2; 9 bases line up with TRBD2. Germline V gives CDR1 MGHRA, CDR2 YSYEKL. CDR3 length: 14 amino acids. V shed 3 bases and J 4 bases; nucleotides not matched to a gene: 0. CDR3 loop: CASSQREGTGELFF. As DNA, the CDR3 is TGCGCCAGCAGCCAGCGGGAGGGCACCGGGGAGCTGTTTTTT.

This clone showed up many times. V is TRBV19 and J is TRBJ2-2; no reliable D call. V was cut by 2 bases and J by 7 bases, with 11 bases left in between. The germline V gene encodes CDR1 LNHDA and CDR2 SQIVND (reference sequence). This CDR3 has 14 amino acids. CDR3 loop: CASSISERRGELFF. In DNA, the CDR3 is TGTGCCAGTAGTATAAGTGAGCGCCGCGGGGAGCTGTTTTTT.

This clone has just a few counts. The chain couples TRBV6-5 to TRBJ1-2; 7 bases are shared with TRBD1. The trim removed 5 bases at V and 4 bases at J, leaving 10 bases unmatched. Looked up from germline, CDR1 is MNHEY and CDR2 is SVGAGI. The CDR3 totals 15 residues. The CDR3 DNA is TGTGCCAGCAGTCCCTCGACAGGGACCAGCTATGGCTACACCTTC. Its translation: CASSPSTGTSYGYTF.

This clone showed up many times. The chain employs TRBV7-3 and TRBJ2-3; no clear D. V gave up 3 bases and J gave up 0 bases, with 7 bases separating them. The germline CDR1 and CDR2 sequences are SGHTA and FQGTGA. This CDR3 comprises 14 residues. The CDR3 region is CASSFGASTDTQYF. The CDR3 coding sequence is TGTGCCAGCAGCTTCGGTGCTAGCACAGATACGCAGTATTTT.

This rearrangement joins TRBV3-1 to TRBJ1-1; D ambiguous. The CDR3 totals 12 residues. V lost 3 bases and J lost 10, with 12 bases in between. Germline V CDR1 and CDR2: LGHDT, YNNKEL (reference sequence). CDR3 sequence reads: CASSHGGLRAFF. Written as DNA, the CDR3 is TGTGCCAGCAGCCACGGCGGGCTAAGAGCTTTCTTT. Full variable domain (remainder filled in from reference TRBV3-1 and TRBJ1-1): DTAVSQTPKYLVTQMGNDKSIKCEQNLGHDTMYWYKQDSKKFLKIMFSYNNKELIINETVPNRFSPKSPDKAHLNLHINSLELGDSAVYFCASSHGGLRAFFGQGTRLTVV.

This clone was observed at least ten times. The chain couples TRBV2 to TRBJ1-3; TRBD1 is a possible D gene (6 bases). From germline, CDR1 is SNHLY and CDR2 FYNNEI. This CDR3 spans 12 amino acids. Trimming pared 11 bases from V and 4 bases from J, leaving 12 bases between. DNA for the CDR3: TGTGCCGTACAGGGTTTAGGAAACACCATATATTTT. Translated: CAVQGLGNTIYF.

This clone was observed at least ten times. This sequence joins TRBV7-2 and TRBJ1-2; D might be TRBD1 (6 bases). Deletions cut 1 base from V and 5 bases from J, with 14 bases between. This CDR3 is 15 amino acids long. In germline, CDR1 is SGHTA, CDR2 FQGNSA. The CDR3 bases are TGTGCCAGCAGCTTAGGGGGGGGGCGGACGTATGGCTACACCTTC. This encodes CASSLGGGRTYGYTF.

V usage is TRBV20-1 and J usage is TRBJ2-3; the match to TRBD1 covers 10 bases. CDR3 length: 17 residues. Germline assignment: CDR1 DFQATT and CDR2 SNEGSKA (reference sequence). V lost 2 bases, J lost 5 bases, and 13 bases stayed unmatched. The DNA for the CDR3 is TGCAGTGCTAGACCCGAACCGGGGACAGGGGTAGGAGATACGCAGTATTTT. Protein sequence: CSARPEPGTGVGDTQYF.

This clone was seen at least ten times. The V call is TRBV20-1, the J call TRBJ1-5; D gene unclear. CDR3 length: 16 amino acids. Per the germline V gene, CDR1 is DFQATT and CDR2 is SNEGSKA (reference sequence). V was pared by 2 bases and J by 3 bases, with 17 bases between. CDR3: CSARSVGWQDNQPQHF. The CDR3, as DNA: TGCAGTGCTAGAAGTGTCGGTTGGCAGGACAATCAGCCCCAGCATTTT.

Regarding this clone: Possible read error: a much larger clone is one base away. Likely a read error: the CDR3 ends without its conserved phenylalanine or tryptophan. This CDR3 is CASSVDRDNNEQFV. DNA of the CDR3: TGTGCCAGCAGCGTCGACAGGGACAACAATGAGCAGTTCGTC. This rearrangement joins TRBV7-9 to TRBJ2-1; 7 bases match TRBD1. Unmatched junction bases numbered 6, after V lost 5 bases and J lost 5 bases. The V gene's germline CDR1 is SEHNR and CDR2 FQNEAQ (reference sequence). The CDR3 loop spans 14 amino acids.